The rows below give T cell receptor beta chains drawn from one sample of a study of T cells after yellow fever vaccination. TCRdb reprocessed the 5' RACE reads via MiXCR and lists one record per CDR3 protein. This table holds 610,000 or so distinct CDR3 sequences, 9% to 15% found once. Sequenced here: PBMCs, sampled on the day of the yellow fever booster vaccination. The receptor set was obtained from a man in his thirties or forties who received the YFV17D yellow fever vaccine. Both conserved end residues are part of each CDR3. The D gene is left open where the match is weak. For some rows the clone size is stated as once, few or many, or as a class when expanded; others skip it.

TRBV7-3	many	NA	TRBJ2-1	CASSQSSYNEQFF	TGTGCCAGCTCGCAGAGCTCCTACAATGAGCAGTTCTTC
TRBV20-1	NA	NA	TRBJ2-7	CSARDLASGDEQYF	TGCAGTGCTAGAGATTTAGCGTCAGGAGATGAGCAGTACTTC
TRBV7-3	NA	NA	TRBJ2-7	CASSLGGGSREQYF	TGTGCCAGCAGCTTAGGAGGGGGCTCACGGGAGCAGTACTTC
TRBV7-2	few	NA	TRBJ2-1	CASSFIGNEQFF	TGTGCCAGCAGCTTCATTGGGAATGAGCAGTTCTTC
TRBV3-1	many	NA	TRBJ2-1	CASSDSGLHNEQFF	TGTGCCAGCAGCGATAGCGGACTCCACAATGAGCAGTTCTTC
TRBV12-3/TRBV12-4	few	NA	TRBJ2-6	CASSSNTDPGQTTSGANVLTF	TGTGCCAGCAGTTCAAACACAGACCCGGGACAAACCACCTCTGGGGCCAACGTCCTGACTTTC
TRBV20-1	NA	NA	TRBJ2-1	CSARGGYNEQFF	TGCAGTGCTCGTGGCGGATACAATGAGCAGTTCTTC
TRBV20-1	few	NA	TRBJ2-1	CSARAPSLGGNEQFF	TGCAGTGCTAGAGCCCCATCCCTCGGGGGAAATGAGCAGTTCTTC
TRBV14	few	NA	TRBJ2-3	CASSQGGGDTQYF	TGTGCCAGCAGCCAAGGCGGAGGGGATACGCAGTATTTT
TRBV20-1	few	TRBD2	TRBJ2-7	CSARGTSGGIYEQYF	TGCAGTGCTAGAGGTACTAGCGGGGGGATATACGAGCAGTACTTC
TRBV5-6	NA	TRBD2	TRBJ2-7	CASSPRTSGAPGF	TGTGCCAGCAGCCCAAGGACTAGCGGGGCTCCGGGCTTC
TRBV11-2	NA	TRBD1	TRBJ2-1	CASSLHIIGTGTNEQFF	TGTGCCAGCAGCTTACACATCATCGGGACAGGGACAAATGAGCAGTTCTTC